This record concerns one TCR beta chain sequence. As yet, its antigen is unknown. The record originates from a study of OX40 agonist ivuxolimab in advanced cancers. Study-level information: Dose-escalation patients were diagnosed with hepatocellular carcinoma, melanoma, renal cell cancer or head and neck cancer. Partial response was recorded in three patients: one hepatocellular carcinoma and two cutaneous melanoma cases. Study outcomes and limitations: CD4+ and CD8+ T cells in blood underwent clonal expansion by week 6 at 0.1 to 3.0 mg/kg.

Trimming took 1 base from V and 4 from J; bases not matched to a gene: 7. CDR3 length equals 16 residues. Germline CDR1 and CDR2: MDHEN and SYDVKM. The data were produced by immunoSEQ multiplex PCR, yet TCRdb's version contains in-frame clones alone and is incomplete. The profile covers about 27,000 clones, with 81% appearing a single time and approximately 31% taken by the ten largest. The V and J genes are TRBV28 and TRBJ2-1, with 7 positions matching TRBD2. The specimen comprised CD4+ or CD8+ T cells sorted from blood, sampled in a trial of the OX40 agonist ivuxolimab. The sequence was collected from an adult with an advanced solid tumor such as melanoma, head and neck, liver or kidney cancer. CDR3 in DNA: TGTGCCAGCAGTTTATTGGTCGGCGGGGGATACAATGAGCAGTTCTTC. It codes for CASSLLVGGGYNEQFF. The whole variable domain, remainder taken from reference TRBV28 and TRBJ2-1, is DVKVTQSSRYLVKRTGEKVFLECVQDMDHENMFWYRQDPGLGLRLIYFSYDVKMKEKGDIPEGYSVSREKKERFSLILESASTNQTSMYLCASSLLVGGGYNEQFFGPGTRLTVL.